This T cell receptor (beta chain) was identified during a study of OX40 agonist ivuxolimab in advanced cancers. Repertoires were generated with immunoSEQ multiplex PCR, while TCRdb's copy carries only in-frame clones and drops some. The sample holds 100,000 to 150,000 clones, just under 95% seen once. The table lists this clone with a count of one. What it recognizes is unknown. The study, taken as a whole, reports: CD4+ T cells averaged fewer expanded clones than CD8+ T cells. The authors also found low normalized T-cell clonal expansion in some nonresponders. At 0.1-3.0 mg/kg, partial responders had clonal expansion among the lowest observed.

The germline V and J ends were trimmed by 4 bases and 3 bases, with 9 bases remaining between them. This CDR3 contains 13 residues. Germline CDR1 reads KGHSH; CDR2 reads LQKENI. This TCR derives from an adult with an advanced solid tumor such as melanoma, head and neck, liver or kidney cancer. The genes are TRBV18 and TRBJ2-5; the D is unclear. The sequencing used CD4+ or CD8+ T cells sorted from blood, collected in a trial of the OX40 agonist ivuxolimab. CDR3 residues: CASSQRAEETQYF. Here the CDR3 DNA reads TGTGCCAGCTCACAACGGGCGGAAGAGACCCAGTACTTC.